This TCR beta chain is drawn from a study of graft-versus-host responses after intestinal transplantation. As for the study in general: Grafts that recipients had were multivisceral, liver-intestinal, or isolated intestinal transplants. Anti-thymocyte globulin was used for induction in all recipients, who then took tacrolimus and steroids for about three years. Overall study results and limits: The marrow of recipients harbored GvH clones, and ileum or blood showed some of them first. Circulating GvH clones peaking coincided with falling HvG clones soon after transplant.

Note on this clone: Its antigen is not identified.

There are 13 residues in the CDR3. V lost 6 bases, J lost 4 bases, and 3 bases stayed unmatched. From germline, CDR1 is SNHLY and CDR2 FYNNEI. Data came from immunoSEQ multiplex PCR; TCRdb stores just in-frame clones and leaves some out. The repertoire holds approximately 100,000 clones, with roughly 93% as singletons. The sequences come from unstimulated CD8+ T cells sorted from spleen or lymph node cells, collected before intestinal transplant. The chain is built from TRBV2 and TRBJ2-1; 7 bases agree with TRBD2. The receptor was isolated from a human donor who received an intestinal transplant. In nucleotides, the CDR3 is TGTGCCAGCAGGGGCGGGGGTTACAATGAGCAGTTCTTC. It translates to CASRGGGYNEQFF. The full variable domain, in which reference TRBV2 and TRBJ2-1 provide the parts outside the CDR3, is EPEVTQTPSHQVTQMGQEVILRCVPISNHLYFYWYRQILGQKVEFLVSFYNNEISEKSEIFDDQFSVERPDGSNFTLKIRSTKLEDSAMYFCASRGGGYNEQFFGPGTRLTVL.